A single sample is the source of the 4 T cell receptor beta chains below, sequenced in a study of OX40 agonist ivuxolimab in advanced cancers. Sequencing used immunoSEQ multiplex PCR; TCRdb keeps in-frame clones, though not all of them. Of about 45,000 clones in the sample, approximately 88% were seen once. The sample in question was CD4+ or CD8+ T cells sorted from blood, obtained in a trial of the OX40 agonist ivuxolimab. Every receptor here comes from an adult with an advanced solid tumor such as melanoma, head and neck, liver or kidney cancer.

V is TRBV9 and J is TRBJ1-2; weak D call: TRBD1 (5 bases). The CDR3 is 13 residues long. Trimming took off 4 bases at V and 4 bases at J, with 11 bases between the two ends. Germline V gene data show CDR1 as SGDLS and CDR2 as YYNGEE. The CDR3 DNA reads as TGTGCCAGCAGCCCCTCAGGGACCTATGGCTACACCTTC. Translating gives CASSPSGTYGYTF.

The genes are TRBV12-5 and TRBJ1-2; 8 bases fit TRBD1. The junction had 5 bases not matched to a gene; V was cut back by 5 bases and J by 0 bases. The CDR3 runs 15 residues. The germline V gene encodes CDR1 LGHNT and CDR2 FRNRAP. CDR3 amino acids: CASGRTGGANYGYTF. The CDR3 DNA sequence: TGTGCTAGTGGTCGTACAGGGGGGGCTAACTATGGCTACACCTTC.

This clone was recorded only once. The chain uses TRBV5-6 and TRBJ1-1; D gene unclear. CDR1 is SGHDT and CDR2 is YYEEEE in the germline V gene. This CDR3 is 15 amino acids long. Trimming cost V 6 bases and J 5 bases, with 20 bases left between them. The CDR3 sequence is CASNSPISGNTEAFF. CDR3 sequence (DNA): TGTGCCAGCAATTCCCCCATTTCAGGTAATACTGAAGCTTTCTTT.

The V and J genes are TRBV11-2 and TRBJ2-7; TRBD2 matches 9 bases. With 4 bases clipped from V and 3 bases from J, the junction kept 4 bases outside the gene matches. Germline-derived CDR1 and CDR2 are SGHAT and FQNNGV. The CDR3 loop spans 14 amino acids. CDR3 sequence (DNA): TGTGCCAGCAGCTCGGGACTAGCCTTCTACGAGCAGTACTTC. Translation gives CASSSGLAFYEQYF.